This T cell receptor beta chain was observed in a study of Tregs in tolerant kidney transplant recipients. This table comes from immunoSEQ multiplex PCR, and its TCRdb copy is limited to in-frame clones, with some not included. The data show 200,000 to 300,000 clones, with 65% to 85% seen just once and under 0.65% held by the top ten. This receptor was identified in a human donor in good health. The sample comprised CD4+ T cells from blood.

CDR3 region: CASSIRTGLPDTQYF. As DNA, the CDR3 is TGTGCCAGTAGTATCCGGACAGGGTTGCCAGATACGCAGTATTTT. The chain recombines TRBV19 with TRBJ2-3, with 8 bases matching TRBD1. The V and J ends lost 3 bases and 4 bases, in that order; junction bases with no gene match: 6. CDR3 length: 15 amino acids. In germline, CDR1 is LNHDA, CDR2 SQIVND (reference sequence).